This TCR beta chain was sequenced for a study of T-cell memory formation after mild COVID-19. Whole-study context: Largely, TCR clusters stayed within a single donor.

TCRalpha and TCRbeta libraries used 5'RACE with constant-segment primers and UMIs. TCRdb processed the 5' RACE reads anew with MiXCR; each CDR3 protein has one entry. Here the sample spans about 180,000 distinct CDR3 sequences, 16% being singletons. Trimming removed 6 bases from V and 4 bases from J; junction bases left unmatched: 3. CDR1 LNHDA and CDR2 SQIVND come from the germline V gene (reference sequence). The CDR3 contains 14 residues. This clonotype was obtained from an adult woman who had mild COVID-19 (a few samples of this study predate the infection). Cell type and time point are not known. Sample: PBMCs or a T cell subset sorted from them (not recorded which). The V call is TRBV19, the J call TRBJ2-2; 9 bases agree with TRBD1. CDR3 in DNA: TGTGCCAGTAGAGGGACAGGGCGCACCGGGGAGCTGTTTTTT. Amino acids: CASRGTGRTGELFF.